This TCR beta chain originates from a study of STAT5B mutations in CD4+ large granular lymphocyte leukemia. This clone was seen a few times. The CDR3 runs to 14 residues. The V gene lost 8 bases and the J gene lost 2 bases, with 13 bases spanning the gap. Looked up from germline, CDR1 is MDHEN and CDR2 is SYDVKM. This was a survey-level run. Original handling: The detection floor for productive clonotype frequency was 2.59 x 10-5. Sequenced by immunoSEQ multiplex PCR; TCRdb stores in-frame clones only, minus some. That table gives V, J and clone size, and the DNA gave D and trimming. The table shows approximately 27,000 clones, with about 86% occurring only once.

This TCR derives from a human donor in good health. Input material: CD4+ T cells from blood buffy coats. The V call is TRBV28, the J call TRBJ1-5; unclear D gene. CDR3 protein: CASCDGGRNQPQHF. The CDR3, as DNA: TGTGCCAGCTGCGATGGTGGACGCAATCAGCCCCAGCATTTT.